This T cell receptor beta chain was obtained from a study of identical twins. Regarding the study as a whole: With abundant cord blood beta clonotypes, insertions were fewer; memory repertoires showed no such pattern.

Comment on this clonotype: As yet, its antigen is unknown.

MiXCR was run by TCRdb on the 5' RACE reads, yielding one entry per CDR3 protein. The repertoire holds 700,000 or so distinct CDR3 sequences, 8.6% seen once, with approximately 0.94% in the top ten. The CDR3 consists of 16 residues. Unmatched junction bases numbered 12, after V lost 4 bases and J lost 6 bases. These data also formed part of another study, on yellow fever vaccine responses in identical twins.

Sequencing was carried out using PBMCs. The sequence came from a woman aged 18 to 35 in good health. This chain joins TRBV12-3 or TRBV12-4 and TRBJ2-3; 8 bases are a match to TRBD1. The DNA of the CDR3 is TGTGCCAGCAGTTCCTCTGGACAGGGAAACATTGATACGCAGTATTTT. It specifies CASSSSGQGNIDTQYF.